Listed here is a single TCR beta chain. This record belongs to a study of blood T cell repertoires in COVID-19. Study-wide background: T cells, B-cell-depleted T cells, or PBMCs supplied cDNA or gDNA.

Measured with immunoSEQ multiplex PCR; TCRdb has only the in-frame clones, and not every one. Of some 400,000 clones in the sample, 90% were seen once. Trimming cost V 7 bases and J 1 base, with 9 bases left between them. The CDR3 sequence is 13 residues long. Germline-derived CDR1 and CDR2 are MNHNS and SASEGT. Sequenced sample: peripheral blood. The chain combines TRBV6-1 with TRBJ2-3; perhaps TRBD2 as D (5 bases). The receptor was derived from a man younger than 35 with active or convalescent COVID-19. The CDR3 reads CASKEVGTDTQYF. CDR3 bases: TGTGCCAGCAAGGAGGTGGGCACAGATACGCAGTATTTT.